The 13 T cell receptor beta chains presented below share a single source sample, sequenced in a study of CD8+ T cells in alopecia areata. Regarding treatment: oral pan-JAK inhibitor, 5-10 mg twice daily. After isolation, RNA underwent reverse transcription to generate cDNA as the sequencing template. Here immunoSEQ multiplex PCR was the method, and the copy in TCRdb shows in-frame clones only, minus some. The profile covers 110,000 to 150,000 clones, with around 50% appearing a single time and about 15% taken by the ten largest. The material sequenced was CD8+ T cells sorted from blood, taken at week 4, from a patient treated with tofacitinib. These receptors were obtained from a human donor with alopecia areata.

V is TRBV6-5 and J is TRBJ1-1; 7 nucleotides match TRBD1. Trimming cost V 7 bases and J 6 bases; bases outside gene matches: 2. Germline assignment: CDR1 MNHEY and CDR2 SVGAGI. This CDR3 has 11 amino acids. In nucleotides, the CDR3 is TGTGCCAGCACTCAGGGGGCTGAAGCTTTCTTT. Translating gives CASTQGAEAFF.

V and J are TRBV7-2 and TRBJ2-7; 9 bases fit TRBD1. Germline V CDR1 and CDR2: SGHTA, FQGNSA. The CDR3 is made up of 14 amino acids. Trimming at V came to 2 bases and at J to 7 bases, leaving 6 bases not matched to a gene. CDR3 sequence (DNA): TGTGCCAGCAGCTTATATCGGACAGGGGTTGAGCAGTACTTC. This encodes CASSLYRTGVEQYF.

This clone was found a few times. The V and J genes are TRBV10-3 and TRBJ2-7; 7 nucleotides align to TRBD1. The CDR3 totals 15 residues. The trim removed 0 bases at V and 4 bases at J, leaving 6 bases unmatched. The germline gives CDR1 ENHRY, CDR2 SYGVKD. The CDR3, as DNA: TGTGCCATCAGTGAGTCCGGCACAGGGGAGTACGAGCAGTACTTC. Amino acids: CAISESGTGEYEQYF.

This clone was observed a handful of times. This chain connects TRBV6-1 to TRBJ1-1; D gene ambiguous. Between the trimmed V and J ends, which lost 3 bases and 0 bases, there was a span of 11 bases. Germline V gene lookup returns CDR1 MNHNS and CDR2 SASEGT. This CDR3 is built from 15 residues. The CDR3 is CASSDITEMNTEAFF. Written as DNA, the CDR3 is TGTGCCAGCAGTGACATTACGGAGATGAACACTGAAGCTTTCTTT.

This clone came up a few times. The V call is TRBV5-6, the J call TRBJ1-2; 9 bases agree with TRBD1. Germline V gives CDR1 SGHDT, CDR2 YYEEEE. With V trimmed by 4 bases and J by 4 bases, 2 bases remained unmatched. The CDR3 has 13 amino acids. The CDR3 loop reads CASSMTGGYGYTF. The CDR3 nucleotides are TGTGCCAGCAGCATGACAGGGGGCTATGGCTACACCTTC.

The V call is TRBV27, the J call TRBJ2-1; TRBD1 matches 9 bases. Germline V lookup: CDR1 MNHEY, CDR2 SMNVEV (reference sequence). This CDR3 contains 16 residues. Trimming removed 5 bases from V and 2 bases from J; junction bases left unmatched: 7. CDR3 in amino acids: CASSPTGTGTYNEQFF. CDR3 bases: TGTGCCAGCAGTCCAACCGGGACAGGGACCTACAATGAGCAGTTCTTC.

This clone was recorded once. A read error may produce the germline difference seen at one junction end. The chain has TRBV30 and TRBJ2-7; D might be TRBD1 or TRBD2, each matching 5 bases. There are 13 residues in the CDR3. Germline V lookup: CDR1 GTSNPN, CDR2 SVGIG (reference sequence). The chain's CDR3 is CAWSVASGPGRDF. In nucleotides, the CDR3 is TGTGCCTGGAGTGTAGCCAGCGGCCCAGGCAGGGACTTC.

V is TRBV7-9 and J is TRBJ1-2, with no clear D. Germline lookup yields CDR1 SEHNR and CDR2 FQNEAQ (reference sequence). The CDR3 loop spans 12 amino acids. Between the trimmed V and J ends, which lost 5 bases and 8 bases, there was a span of 12 bases. The CDR3 spells CASSPQTSGYTF. The CDR3, as DNA: TGTGCCAGCAGCCCACAGACCTCCGGCTACACCTTC. Together with reference TRBV7-9 and TRBJ1-2, the CDR3 gives the full variable domain: DTGVSQNPRHKITKRGQNVTFRCDPISEHNRLYWYRQTLGQGPEFLTYFQNEAQLEKSRLLSDRFSAERPKGSFSTLEIQRTEQGDSAMYLCASSPQTSGYTFGSGTRLTVV.

This chain uses TRBV4-3 with TRBJ2-7, with D perhaps TRBD2 (7 bases). The V end lost 0 bases, the J end lost 3 bases, and 18 bases lay between the germline ends. The CDR3 spans 17 residues. Looked up from germline, CDR1 is LGHNA and CDR2 is YSLEER. The CDR3, as DNA: TGCGCCAGCAGCCAAGATGTAGAAGGGGGGGCTCTCTACGAGCAGTACTTC. Translation gives CASSQDVEGGALYEQYF.

This clone occurred a few times. The chain couples TRBV5-6 to TRBJ2-7, with D maybe TRBD1 (6 bases). Germline V gene data show CDR1 as SGHDT and CDR2 as YYEEEE. CDR3 size: 15 residues. V was pared by 4 bases and J by 3 bases, with 17 bases between. The CDR3 spells CASSDETGKVYEQYF. The DNA of the CDR3 is TGTGCCAGCAGCGACGAAACAGGGAAGGTCTACGAGCAGTACTTC. The variable domain in full, with the rest retrieved from reference TRBV5-6 and TRBJ2-7, is DAGVTQSPTHLIKTRGQQVTLRCSPKSGHDTVSWYQQALGQGPQFIFQYYEEEERQRGNFPDRFSGHQFPNYSSELNVNALLLGDSALYLCASSDETGKVYEQYFGPGTRLTVT.

This clone has a handful of counts. The chain uses TRBV18 and TRBJ2-7, with no clear D. V lost 1 base and J 1 base, leaving 17 bases between the germline ends. Germline CDR1 reads KGHSH; CDR2 reads LQKENI. The CDR3 loop spans 17 amino acids. CDR3 loop: CASSPLAKRTASYEQYF. The CDR3 DNA reads TGTGCCAGCTCACCACTCGCAAAACGGACGGCGTCCTACGAGCAGTACTTC. Looking up the rest from reference TRBV18 and TRBJ2-7 gives the full variable domain: NAGVMQNPRHLVRRRGQEARLRCSPMKGHSHVYWYRQLPEEGLKFMVYLQKENIIDESGMPKERFSAEFPKEGPSILRIQQVVRGDSAAYFCASSPLAKRTASYEQYFGPGTRLTVT.

The CDR3 here is CASTHRDTNTGELFF. CDR3 sequence (DNA): TGTGCCAGTACCCACCGGGACACTAACACCGGGGAGCTGTTTTTT. J is TRBJ2-2 and V is TRBV19; TRBD1 is a possible D gene (6 bases). Trimming cost V 7 bases and J 2 bases, with 14 bases left between them. Germline V gene data show CDR1 as LNHDA and CDR2 as SQIVND (reference sequence). The CDR3 covers 15 residues.

This clone was counted between two and nine times. The chain joins TRBV7-3 to TRBJ1-5; D perhaps matches TRBD1 (6 bases). Per germline, CDR1 SGHTA and CDR2 FQGTGA. This CDR3 contains 15 residues. With 5 bases removed from V and 3 bases from J, the gap between germline ends came to 14 bases. Here the CDR3 DNA reads TGTGCCAGCAGCCCCTCTGGACAGCCCAATCAGCCCCAGCATTTT. Protein: CASSPSGQPNQPQHF.